A selection of T cell receptor beta chains follows, all from one sample in a study of blood T cell repertoires in COVID-19. Sequenced by immunoSEQ multiplex PCR; TCRdb stores in-frame clones only, minus some. This table holds some 400,000 clones, 80% to 90% found once. Sequences were obtained from PBMCs or T cells enriched from blood (not recorded which). The receptors were sampled from a man aged 25 to 40 who had recovered from COVID-19. Each CDR3 is given with its conserved first and last residue. Each record gives: V gene, D gene, clone size, J gene, CDR3 protein, CDR3 DNA. A D gene is named only where the DNA matches it firmly. For some rows the clone size is stated as once, few or many, or as a class when expanded; others skip it.

v_call: TRBV6-1
d_call: TRBD2
clone_size: .
j_call: TRBJ2-2
cdr3_aa: CASSEGLAGAGELFF
cdr3_nt: TGTGCCAGCAGTGAAGGACTAGCGGGAGCTGGGGAGCTGTTTTTT

v_call: TRBV19
d_call: .
clone_size: .
j_call: TRBJ2-1
cdr3_aa: CASALIRSHEQFF
cdr3_nt: TGTGCCAGCGCTTTGATCCGAAGCCATGAGCAGTTCTTC

v_call: TRBV7-3
d_call: .
clone_size: .
j_call: TRBJ2-7
cdr3_aa: CASSLSSSDSYEQYF
cdr3_nt: TGTGCCAGCAGCTTAAGTTCTAGCGATAGCTACGAGCAGTACTTC

v_call: TRBV28
d_call: .
clone_size: few
j_call: TRBJ2-1
cdr3_aa: CASILSSGFNEQFF
cdr3_nt: TGTGCCAGCATTCTTAGTTCGGGATTCAATGAGCAGTTCTTC

v_call: TRBV9
d_call: TRBD2
clone_size: .
j_call: TRBJ2-1
cdr3_aa: CASSVLSGSNYNEQFF
cdr3_nt: TGTGCCAGCAGCGTCCTTAGCGGGAGCAATTACAATGAGCAGTTCTTC

v_call: TRBV28
d_call: TRBD1
clone_size: .
j_call: TRBJ1-2
cdr3_aa: CASSLADRGLYGYTF
cdr3_nt: TGTGCCAGCAGTTTAGCAGACAGGGGGCTCTATGGCTACACCTTC

v_call: TRBV5-5
d_call: .
clone_size: .
j_call: TRBJ1-3
cdr3_aa: CASSLEAGTIYF
cdr3_nt: TGTGCCAGCAGCTTGGAAGCTGGCACCATATATTTT

v_call: TRBV19
d_call: TRBD1
clone_size: once
j_call: TRBJ1-5
cdr3_aa: CASSIQGAVGNQPQHF
cdr3_nt: TGTGCCAGTAGTATACAGGGGGCGGTTGGCAATCAGCCCCAGCATTTT

v_call: TRBV10-3
d_call: TRBD1
clone_size: .
j_call: TRBJ2-5
cdr3_aa: CAISDPKDRGKETQYF
cdr3_nt: TGTGCCATCAGTGACCCTAAGGACAGGGGGAAAGAGACCCAGTACTTC

v_call: TRBV4-1
d_call: .
clone_size: .
j_call: TRBJ1-5
cdr3_aa: CASSTTGPYQPQHF
cdr3_nt: TGCGCCAGCAGCACCACAGGGCCCTACCAGCCCCAGCATTTT

v_call: TRBV2
d_call: TRBD2
clone_size: few
j_call: TRBJ2-3
cdr3_aa: CASSPGLATVTDTQYF
cdr3_nt: TGTGCCAGCAGCCCGGGACTAGCGACTGTCACAGATACGCAGTATTTT

v_call: TRBV14
d_call: .
clone_size: .
j_call: TRBJ2-2
cdr3_aa: CASSQARQALTGELFF
cdr3_nt: TGTGCCAGCAGCCAAGCGAGACAGGCTCTTACCGGGGAGCTGTTTTTT

v_call: TRBV7-9
d_call: .
clone_size: .
j_call: TRBJ1-6
cdr3_aa: CASSLAVSPLHF
cdr3_nt: TGTGCCAGCAGCTTAGCCGTCTCACCCCTCCACTTT

v_call: TRBV2
d_call: TRBD1
clone_size: .
j_call: TRBJ1-4
cdr3_aa: CASNAGGLSNEKLFF
cdr3_nt: TGTGCCAGCAACGCAGGGGGCCTTTCTAATGAAAAACTGTTTTTT

v_call: TRBV5-6
d_call: TRBD1
clone_size: .
j_call: TRBJ2-7
cdr3_aa: CASSLALGQGLGEQYF
cdr3_nt: TGTGCCAGCAGCTTGGCCTTAGGACAGGGTTTGGGCGAGCAGTACTTC

v_call: TRBV28
d_call: TRBD1
clone_size: .
j_call: TRBJ1-2
cdr3_aa: CASRRDRENGYTF
cdr3_nt: TGTGCCAGCAGAAGAGACAGGGAGAATGGCTACACCTTC

v_call: TRBV7-8
d_call: TRBD2
clone_size: .
j_call: TRBJ2-7
cdr3_aa: CASSLYLAGANEQYF
cdr3_nt: TGTGCCAGCAGCTTATATCTAGCGGGAGCAAATGAGCAGTACTTC

v_call: TRBV28
d_call: .
clone_size: .
j_call: TRBJ2-7
cdr3_aa: CASSSGGLVEQYF
cdr3_nt: TGTGCCAGCAGTTCCGGGGGGCTAGTCGAGCAGTACTTC

v_call: TRBV19
d_call: TRBD1
clone_size: .
j_call: TRBJ2-7
cdr3_aa: CASSIGGQVLDEQYF
cdr3_nt: TGTGCCAGTAGTATAGGGGGACAGGTCCTAGACGAGCAGTACTTC

v_call: TRBV15
d_call: TRBD1
clone_size: .
j_call: TRBJ1-3
cdr3_aa: CATSRDTGVRGQASGNTIYF
cdr3_nt: TGTGCCACCAGCAGAGATACTGGGGTTCGGGGACAGGCCTCTGGAAACACCATATATTTT

v_call: TRBV6-5
d_call: .
clone_size: .
j_call: TRBJ1-2
cdr3_aa: CASSSPGGGYTF
cdr3_nt: TGTGCCAGCAGTTCCCCGGGGGGAGGCTACACCTTC

v_call: TRBV7-2
d_call: .
clone_size: once
j_call: TRBJ2-6
cdr3_aa: CASSIDRGANVLTF
cdr3_nt: TGTGCCAGCAGCATTGACAGGGGGGCCAACGTCCTGACTTTC

v_call: TRBV11-2
d_call: TRBD2
clone_size: .
j_call: TRBJ2-7
cdr3_aa: CASSTSGVAYEQYF
cdr3_nt: TGTGCCAGCAGCACTAGCGGGGTAGCCTACGAGCAGTACTTC

v_call: TRBV7-9
d_call: TRBD2
clone_size: .
j_call: TRBJ2-3
cdr3_aa: CASSSTGLAGGSDTQYF
cdr3_nt: TGTGCCAGCAGCTCAACAGGACTAGCGGGAGGGTCAGATACGCAGTATTTT

v_call: TRBV30
d_call: .
clone_size: .
j_call: TRBJ2-1
cdr3_aa: CAWTRSSYNEQFF
cdr3_nt: TGTGCCTGGACGAGGAGCTCCTACAATGAGCAGTTCTTC

v_call: TRBV19
d_call: .
clone_size: .
j_call: TRBJ1-2
cdr3_aa: CASTNIFEEGRYGYTF
cdr3_nt: TGTGCCAGTACTAACATCTTCGAGGAGGGACGGTATGGCTACACCTTC

v_call: TRBV19
d_call: .
clone_size: .
j_call: TRBJ2-1
cdr3_aa: CASSRGGLGNEQFF
cdr3_nt: TGTGCCAGTAGTAGGGGGGGCCTTGGCAATGAGCAGTTCTTC

v_call: TRBV5-1
d_call: .
clone_size: .
j_call: TRBJ1-5
cdr3_aa: CASSPGGNQPQHF
cdr3_nt: TGCGCCAGCAGCCCAGGGGGCAATCAGCCCCAGCATTTT

v_call: TRBV12-3/TRBV12-4
d_call: .
clone_size: .
j_call: TRBJ2-7
cdr3_aa: CASSFGLEEQYF
cdr3_nt: TGTGCCAGCAGCTTCGGACTTGAGGAGCAGTACTTC

v_call: TRBV4-1
d_call: TRBD2
clone_size: few
j_call: TRBJ2-7
cdr3_aa: CASSQGGLAGFHEQYF
cdr3_nt: TGCGCCAGCAGCCAAGGTGGACTAGCGGGATTCCACGAGCAGTACTTC

v_call: TRBV5-1
d_call: .
clone_size: .
j_call: TRBJ2-7
cdr3_aa: CASSLAAVGRSYEQYF
cdr3_nt: TGCGCCAGCAGCTTGGCCGCGGTCGGCCGCTCCTACGAGCAGTACTTC

v_call: TRBV27
d_call: .
clone_size: few
j_call: TRBJ1-5
cdr3_aa: CASRDGDQPQHF
cdr3_nt: TGTGCCAGCAGGGACGGGGATCAGCCCCAGCATTTT

v_call: TRBV30
d_call: TRBD1
clone_size: .
j_call: TRBJ1-3
cdr3_aa: CALDRSSGNTIYF
cdr3_nt: TGTGCCTTGGACAGGAGCTCTGGAAACACCATATATTTT

v_call: TRBV3-1/TRBV3-2
d_call: .
clone_size: .
j_call: TRBJ2-3
cdr3_aa: CASSQGRYSTDTQYF
cdr3_nt: TGTGCCAGCAGCCAAGGTAGATATTCCACAGATACGCAGTATTTT

v_call: TRBV5-1
d_call: .
clone_size: .
j_call: TRBJ1-1
cdr3_aa: CASSFVGVNTEAFF
cdr3_nt: TGCGCCAGCAGCTTCGTCGGGGTGAACACTGAAGCTTTCTTT

v_call: TRBV14
d_call: .
clone_size: .
j_call: TRBJ2-1
cdr3_aa: CASSPFSYNEQFF
cdr3_nt: TGTGCCAGCAGCCCCTTCTCTTACAATGAGCAGTTCTTC

v_call: TRBV19
d_call: TRBD1
clone_size: .
j_call: TRBJ1-1
cdr3_aa: CASSADRDFTEAFF
cdr3_nt: TGTGCCAGTAGTGCCGACAGGGATTTTACTGAAGCTTTCTTT

v_call: TRBV2
d_call: .
clone_size: .
j_call: TRBJ2-3
cdr3_aa: CASGTETDTQYF
cdr3_nt: TGTGCCAGCGGTACAGAAACAGATACGCAGTATTTT

v_call: TRBV4-1
d_call: TRBD2
clone_size: .
j_call: TRBJ2-3
cdr3_aa: CASSHDLLAGGSTDTQYF
cdr3_nt: TGCGCCAGCAGCCACGACCTCTTGGCGGGAGGAAGCACAGATACGCAGTATTTT

v_call: TRBV3-1/TRBV3-2
d_call: TRBD1
clone_size: .
j_call: TRBJ2-7
cdr3_aa: CASSQKRDTGTGFYEQYF
cdr3_nt: TGTGCCAGCAGCCAAAAACGCGACACCGGGACAGGGTTCTACGAGCAGTACTTC

v_call: TRBV18
d_call: .
clone_size: .
j_call: TRBJ1-2
cdr3_aa: CASSLAAQGDYGYTF
cdr3_nt: TGTGCCAGCTCGCTCGCGGCGCAGGGCGACTATGGCTACACCTTC

v_call: TRBV27
d_call: TRBD1
clone_size: once
j_call: TRBJ1-2
cdr3_aa: CASSLGPGQGGGYTF
cdr3_nt: TGTGCCAGCAGTTTAGGGCCAGGACAGGGGGGTGGCTACACCTTC

v_call: TRBV5-1
d_call: .
clone_size: .
j_call: TRBJ2-5
cdr3_aa: CASSLRRTISQETQYF
cdr3_nt: TGCGCCAGCAGCCTCAGACGGACTATTTCCCAAGAGACCCAGTACTTC

v_call: TRBV5-1
d_call: .
clone_size: few
j_call: TRBJ1-1
cdr3_aa: CASSLAGSGTEAFF
cdr3_nt: TGCGCCAGCAGCTTGGCGGGGAGTGGAACTGAAGCTTTCTTT

v_call: TRBV4-1
d_call: TRBD1
clone_size: .
j_call: TRBJ1-1
cdr3_aa: CASSQEGGAGRGQTEAFF
cdr3_nt: TGCGCCAGCAGCCAAGAAGGAGGGGCGGGCAGGGGGCAAACTGAAGCTTTCTTT

v_call: TRBV12-3/TRBV12-4
d_call: TRBD1
clone_size: .
j_call: TRBJ1-1
cdr3_aa: CASSLLTGGMAFF
cdr3_nt: TGTGCCAGCAGTTTATTGACAGGGGGCATGGCTTTCTTT

v_call: TRBV6-6
d_call: TRBD1
clone_size: few
j_call: TRBJ2-5
cdr3_aa: CASSRTGQGVWQETQYF
cdr3_nt: TGTGCCAGCAGCCGAACCGGACAGGGGGTTTGGCAAGAGACCCAGTACTTC

v_call: TRBV2
d_call: .
clone_size: once
j_call: TRBJ1-5
cdr3_aa: CASSRDKDQPQHF
cdr3_nt: TGTGCCAGCAGCAGGGACAAAGATCAGCCCCAGCATTTT

v_call: TRBV28
d_call: .
clone_size: .
j_call: TRBJ2-5
cdr3_aa: CATLRETQYF
cdr3_nt: TGTGCCACCCTCCGGGAGACCCAGTACTTC

v_call: TRBV27
d_call: TRBD1
clone_size: .
j_call: TRBJ2-7
cdr3_aa: CASNSGTASYEQYF
cdr3_nt: TGTGCCAGCAACTCCGGGACAGCATCCTACGAGCAGTACTTC

v_call: TRBV11-3
d_call: TRBD2
clone_size: .
j_call: TRBJ2-3
cdr3_aa: CASSSPYGTSRCTDTQYF
cdr3_nt: TGTGCCAGCAGCTCGCCCTATGGGACTAGCAGATGCACAGATACGCAGTATTTT

v_call: TRBV18
d_call: TRBD1
clone_size: .
j_call: TRBJ1-5
cdr3_aa: CASSRGTDQPQHF
cdr3_nt: TGTGCCAGCTCCCGGGGGACAGATCAGCCCCAGCATTTT

v_call: TRBV13
d_call: .
clone_size: .
j_call: TRBJ2-7
cdr3_aa: CASSPGQGSYEQYF
cdr3_nt: TGTGCCAGCAGTCCTGGTCAGGGTTCCTACGAGCAGTACTTC

v_call: TRBV7-9
d_call: .
clone_size: .
j_call: TRBJ2-7
cdr3_aa: CASSLWDLGPTGYEQYF
cdr3_nt: TGTGCCAGCAGCTTATGGGACTTAGGGCCGACGGGCTACGAGCAGTACTTC

v_call: TRBV11-2
d_call: TRBD1
clone_size: many
j_call: TRBJ1-4
cdr3_aa: CASSSYRGEEKLFF
cdr3_nt: TGTGCCAGCAGCTCCTACAGGGGGGAGGAAAAACTGTTTTTT

v_call: TRBV6-1
d_call: .
clone_size: .
j_call: TRBJ1-5
cdr3_aa: CASSEKLRLAQHF
cdr3_nt: TGTGCCAGCAGTGAGAAACTAAGGTTGGCCCAGCATTTT

v_call: TRBV27
d_call: .
clone_size: .
j_call: TRBJ1-6
cdr3_aa: CASSLLQNSPLHF
cdr3_nt: TGTGCCAGCAGTTTATTACAGAATTCACCCCTCCACTTT

v_call: TRBV7-2
d_call: .
clone_size: .
j_call: TRBJ2-7
cdr3_aa: CASSLALANEQYF
cdr3_nt: TGTGCCAGCAGCTTAGCTCTAGCGAACGAGCAGTACTTC

v_call: TRBV28
d_call: .
clone_size: .
j_call: TRBJ1-2
cdr3_aa: CASKRGTPGGYTF
cdr3_nt: TGTGCCAGCAAAAGGGGGACGCCCGGAGGCTACACCTTC

v_call: TRBV25-1
d_call: TRBD2
clone_size: .
j_call: TRBJ2-1
cdr3_aa: CASSETSGGILNEQFF
cdr3_nt: TGTGCCAGCAGTGAAACTAGCGGGGGTATTCTCAATGAGCAGTTCTTC